These 21 T cell receptor beta chains were sequenced from one sample in a study of T cells in Graves' hyperthyroidism and ophthalmopathy. Researchers took RNA transcripts and amplified the TCR beta CDR3 regions from them. The TCR CDR3 first-round RT-PCR relied on the HTBI primer set. TCRdb independently ran MiXCR on the multiplex PCR reads; one entry per CDR3 protein. The table includes 500,000 to 600,000 distinct CDR3 sequences, roughly 50% detected once. Sequencing used peripheral blood or thyroid tissue (not recorded which). The receptor set was obtained from an adult woman with Graves' disease, either hyperthyroidism or ophthalmopathy (not recorded which).

The rearrangement links TRBV6-6 to TRBJ2-1; no clear D gene. CDR1 MNHNY and CDR2 SVGAGI come from the germline V gene (reference sequence). The V end was cut by 5 bases, the J end by 9 bases, with 17 bases between. The CDR3 sequence is 14 residues long. In DNA form, the CDR3 reads TGTGCCAGCAGTGCCTCCACGGGTGAAGCTGAGCAGTTCTTC. Amino acid sequence: CASSASTGEAEQFF.

This clonotype was detected ten times or more. The chain recombines TRBV13 with TRBJ2-7; D gene uncertain. Germline-derived CDR1 and CDR2 are PRHDT and FYEKMQ (reference sequence). Trimming removed 0 bases at V and 2 bases at J, with 8 bases between. The CDR3 has 14 residues. The CDR3: CASSLGRDTYEQYF. The CDR3 DNA is TGTGCCAGCAGCTTAGGACGCGACACCTACGAGCAGTACTTC.

This clonotype was observed a handful of times. This chain uses TRBV7-9 with TRBJ1-1; perhaps TRBD1 as D (5 bases). This CDR3 has 17 residues. Trimming took 4 bases from V and 1 from J, leaving 19 bases between them. Germline values: CDR1 SEHNR, CDR2 FQNEAQ (reference sequence). The CDR3, as DNA: TGTGCCAGCAGCTGGTGGGGACCGGGACGAACGAACACTGAAGCTTTCTTT. Translating it yields CASSWWGPGRTNTEAFF.

CDR3 coding DNA: TGTGCCAGCAGCGTCAGTGGGCAGGTCGCCTCCTACGAGCAGTACGTC. It specifies CASSVSGQVASYEQYV. The chain uses TRBV7-3 and TRBJ2-7; unclear D gene. V gave up 5 bases and J gave up 0 bases, with 17 bases separating them. Germline V gene data show CDR1 as SGHTA and CDR2 as FQGTGA. The CDR3 totals 16 residues.

This clonotype came up many times. The V gene is TRBV20-1, the J gene TRBJ2-1, with 10 bases fitting TRBD2. The ends lost 3 bases at V and 9 bases at J; junction bases unmatched: 8. Germline CDR1 is DFQATT and CDR2 is SNEGSKA (reference sequence). The CDR3 contains 14 residues. The CDR3 DNA reads TGCAGTGCTAGTCCCCCTAGCGGGAGCAGTGAGCAGTTCTTC. Translating gives CSASPPSGSSEQFF.

The rearrangement links TRBV15 to TRBJ2-7, with D possibly being TRBD2 (5 bases). V was shortened by 2 bases and J by 0 bases, with 14 bases between the two germline ends. This CDR3 is built from 16 residues. CDR1 and CDR2 from the germline V gene are LNHNV and YYDKDF (reference sequence). The CDR3 DNA is TGTGCCACCAGCAGATCTTTAGGACTTTCCTCCTACGAGCAGTACTTC. As protein: CATSRSLGLSSYEQYF.

In its sample, this clonotype was seen many times. The chain carries TRBV5-8 and TRBJ2-6, with D uncertain. V was trimmed by 3 bases and J by 2 bases, leaving 9 bases between them. CDR1 and CDR2 from the germline V gene are SGHTS and YDEGEE. The CDR3 sequence is 15 residues long. This chain's CDR3 is CASSSPGAGANVLTF. CDR3 bases: TGTGCCAGCAGCTCCCCTGGGGCTGGGGCCAACGTCCTGACTTTC.

In this sample, this clonotype turned up a few times. This rearrangement joins TRBV7-2 to TRBJ1-2; unclear D gene. The CDR3 length is 14 residues. The germline V gene has CDR1 SGHTA and CDR2 FQGNSA. V shed 2 bases and J shed 4 bases, with 11 bases lying between them. CDR3 sequence (DNA): TGTGCCAGCAGCTTAAACCCGGACGGCTATGGCTACACCTTC. It specifies CASSLNPDGYGYTF.

This chain links TRBV11-2 with TRBJ1-2; no definite D call. Germline V gene lookup returns CDR1 SGHAT and CDR2 FQNNGV. This CDR3 is 14 amino acids long. V was pared by 10 bases and J by 4 bases, with 19 bases between. In DNA form, the CDR3 reads TGTGCCACTCCCTCGAAGGGTTCTTCCTATGGCTACACCTTC. This translates into CATPSKGSSYGYTF. Supplemented by reference TRBV11-2 and TRBJ1-2, the full variable domain reads EAGVAQSPRYKIIEKRQSVAFWCNPISGHATLYWYQQILGQGPKLLIQFQNNGVVDDSQLPKDRFSAERLKGVDSTLKIQPAKLEDSAVYLCATPSKGSSYGYTFGSGTRLTVV.

In this sample, this clonotype turned up many times. The chain employs TRBV7-2 and TRBJ2-7; 13 bases match TRBD2. The germline V gene has CDR1 SGHTA and CDR2 FQGNSA. With V trimmed by 5 bases and J by 2 bases, 6 bases remained unmatched. This CDR3 region has 16 residues. The CDR3 loop is CASSKELAGGAYEQYF. The CDR3 nucleotides are TGTGCCAGCAGCAAGGAACTAGCGGGAGGGGCCTACGAGCAGTACTTC.

This chain joins TRBV10-2 and TRBJ2-2; 13 positions match TRBD2. V lost 6 bases and J lost 4; bases outside the gene matches: 5. Looked up from germline, CDR1 is WSHSY and CDR2 is SAAADI. The CDR3 is 16 amino acids. CDR3 bases: TGCGCCAGCAGACTACTAGCGGGAGGGATCACCGGGGAGCTGTTTTTT. Translation gives CASRLLAGGITGELFF.

This clonotype came up many times. The V call is TRBV11-2, the J call TRBJ2-7; TRBD2 might be the D (7 bases). There are 15 residues in the CDR3. Deletions cut 0 bases from V and 6 bases from J, with 15 bases between. CDR1 is SGHAT and CDR2 is FQNNGV in the germline V gene. The CDR3 loop is CASSLELGGLGEQYF. The CDR3 DNA reads TGTGCCAGCAGCTTAGAACTCGGGGGGCTAGGCGAGCAGTACTTC.

This clonotype was counted at least ten times. J is TRBJ1-5 and V is TRBV5-1; possibly TRBD1 for D (6 bases). Germline CDR1 reads SGHRS; CDR2 reads YFSETQ. The CDR3 sequence is 15 residues long. V gave up 4 bases and J gave up 6 bases, with 17 bases separating them. CDR3 in amino acids: CASSLGGGPGQPQHF. The CDR3 DNA follows: TGCGCCAGCAGCCTTGGGGGGGGGCCCGGTCAGCCCCAGCATTTT.

A remark on this clonotype: One end of the junction fails to match germline, which may point to a read error. The CDR3 DNA follows: TGTGCCAGCAGTTTTTGGGGGACAGGGAACACCGGGGAGCTGTTTTTT. Protein: CASSFWGTGNTGELFF. The genes are TRBV24-1 and TRBJ2-2; 8 bases align to TRBD1. CDR3 length equals 16 residues. Germline V lookup: CDR1 KGHDR, CDR2 SFDVKD.

This clonotype was detected only a few times. J is TRBJ2-2 and V is TRBV9, with D unclear. V shed 0 bases and J shed 8 bases, with 5 bases lying between them. The CDR3 runs to 12 residues. Germline CDR1 SGDLS, CDR2 YYNGEE. CDR3 bases: TGTGCCAGCAGCGTAGGCAAGGGGGAGCTGTTTTTT. Its translation is CASSVGKGELFF.

This clonotype was counted at least ten times. This chain joins TRBV6-1 and TRBJ1-2; D gene uncertain. CDR3 length: 12 amino acids. Germline CDR1 MNHNS, CDR2 SASEGT. V was clipped by 1 base and J by 4 bases, with 4 bases between them. The CDR3 DNA reads as TGTGCCAGCAGTGAAGTCGGCTATGGCTACACCTTC. Amino acid sequence: CASSEVGYGYTF.

This clonotype is a singleton in its sample. Germline and junction disagree at one end, which may indicate a read error. The rearrangement links TRBV20-1 to TRBJ2-5; 13 bases are a match to TRBD2. The length of the CDR3 is 12 residues. Germline CDR1 and CDR2: DFQATT and SNEGSKA (reference sequence). CDR3 sequence reads: CSARGLAGTLPF. The CDR3 DNA reads as TGCAGTGCTAGGGGACTAGCGGGGACCCTACCCTTC.

CDR3 nucleotides: TGCAGCGGGACAGGGGGCATGAACACTGAAGCTTTCTTT. Translation gives CSGTGGMNTEAFF. This chain joins TRBV29-1 and TRBJ1-1, with TRBD1 identical over 11 bases. The CDR3 consists of 13 residues. Per germline, CDR1 SQVTM and CDR2 ANQGSEA. J gave up 0 bases and V 7 bases, and 1 base lay outside the gene matches.

This clonotype was seen more than once but under ten times. V and J are TRBV2 and TRBJ1-6; 7 bases match TRBD1. The V gene's germline CDR1 is SNHLY and CDR2 FYNNEI. J gave up 5 bases and V 5 bases, and 12 bases lay outside the gene matches. This CDR3 is built from 17 residues. The CDR3 region is CASSRDRGASNNSPLHF. The CDR3 region has the DNA TGTGCCAGCAGTCGGGACAGAGGCGCTAGTAATAATTCACCCCTCCACTTT.

This clonotype was detected a few times. The J gene is TRBJ2-5, the V gene TRBV20-1, with 8 positions matching TRBD2. V was pared by 5 bases and J by 2 bases, with 7 bases of the junction left unmatched. CDR3 length: 14 residues. Germline assignment: CDR1 DFQATT and CDR2 SNEGSKA (reference sequence). This chain's CDR3 is CSAQLAEIQETQYF. Written as DNA, the CDR3 is TGCAGTGCTCAACTAGCGGAGATTCAAGAGACCCAGTACTTC.

Remarks on this clonotype: At one end the junction does not follow the germline gene, possibly because of a read error. This rearrangement joins TRBV7-4 to TRBJ2-5, with D tentatively TRBD1 (5 bases). This CDR3 is 13 amino acids long. Germline CDR1 and CDR2: SGHVT and SQSDAQ. The CDR3 DNA is TGTGCCGGCAGCTTAGGGGCAGGGGAGACCCAGTACTTC. It is translated as CAGSLGAGETQYF. The full variable domain, its missing parts supplied by reference TRBV7-4 and TRBJ2-5, is GAGVSQSPRYKVAKRGRDVALRCDSISGHVTLYWYRQTLGQGSEVLTYSQSDAQRDKSGRPSGRFSAERPERSVSTLKIQRTEQGDSAVYLCAGSLGAGETQYFGPGTRLLVL.